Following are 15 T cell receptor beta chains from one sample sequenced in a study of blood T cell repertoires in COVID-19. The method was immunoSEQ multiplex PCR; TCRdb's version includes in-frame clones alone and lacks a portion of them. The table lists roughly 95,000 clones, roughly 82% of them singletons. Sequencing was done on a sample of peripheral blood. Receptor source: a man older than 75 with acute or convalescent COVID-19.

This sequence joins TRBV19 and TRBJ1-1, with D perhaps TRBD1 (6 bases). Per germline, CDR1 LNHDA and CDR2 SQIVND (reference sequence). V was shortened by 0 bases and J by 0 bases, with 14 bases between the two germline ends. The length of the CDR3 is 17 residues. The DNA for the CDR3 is TGTGCCAGTAGTATAGACGGGACACCGAGGTTGAACACTGAAGCTTTCTTT. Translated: CASSIDGTPRLNTEAFF.

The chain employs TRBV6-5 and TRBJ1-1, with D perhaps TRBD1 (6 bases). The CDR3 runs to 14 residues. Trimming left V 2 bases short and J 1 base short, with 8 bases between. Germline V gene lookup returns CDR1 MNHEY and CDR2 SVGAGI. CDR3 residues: CASSYQGSNTEAFF. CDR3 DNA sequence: TGTGCCAGCAGTTACCAGGGGTCGAACACTGAAGCTTTCTTT.

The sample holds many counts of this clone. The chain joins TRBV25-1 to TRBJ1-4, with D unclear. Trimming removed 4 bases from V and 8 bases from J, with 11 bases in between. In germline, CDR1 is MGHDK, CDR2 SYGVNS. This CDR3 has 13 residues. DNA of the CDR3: TGTGCCAGCAGTGGCGGAATAGGAGAAAAACTGTTTTTT. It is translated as CASSGGIGEKLFF. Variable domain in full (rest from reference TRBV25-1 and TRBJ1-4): EADIYQTPRYLVIGTGKKITLECSQTMGHDKMYWYQQDPGMELHLIHYSYGVNSTEKGDLSSESTVSRIRTEHFPLTLESARPSHTSQYLCASSGGIGEKLFFGSGTQLSVL.

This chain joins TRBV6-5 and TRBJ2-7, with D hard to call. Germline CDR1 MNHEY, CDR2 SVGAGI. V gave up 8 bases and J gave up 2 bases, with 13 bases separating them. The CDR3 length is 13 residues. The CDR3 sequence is CASEHHSTYEQYF. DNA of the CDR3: TGTGCCAGCGAACATCACAGTACCTACGAGCAGTACTTC.

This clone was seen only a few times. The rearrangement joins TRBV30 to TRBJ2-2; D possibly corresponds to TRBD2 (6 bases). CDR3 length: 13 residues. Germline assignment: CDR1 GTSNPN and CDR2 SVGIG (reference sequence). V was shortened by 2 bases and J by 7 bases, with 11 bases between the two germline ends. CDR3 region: CAWSRRVNGELFF. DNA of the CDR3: TGTGCCTGGAGTAGGAGGGTAAACGGGGAGCTGTTTTTT.

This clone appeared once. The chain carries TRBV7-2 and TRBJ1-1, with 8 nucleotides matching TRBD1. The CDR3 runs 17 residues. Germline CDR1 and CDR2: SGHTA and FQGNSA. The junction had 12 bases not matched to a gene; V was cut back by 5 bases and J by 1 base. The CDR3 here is CASSPTGERYWNTEAFF. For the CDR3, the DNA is TGTGCCAGCAGCCCGACAGGGGAACGTTACTGGAACACTGAAGCTTTCTTT. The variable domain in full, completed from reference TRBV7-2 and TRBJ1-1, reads GAGVSQSPSNKVTEKGKDVELRCDPISGHTALYWYRQSLGQGLEFLIYFQGNSAPDKSGLPSDRFSAERTGGSVSTLTIQRTQQEDSAVYLCASSPTGERYWNTEAFFGQGTRLTVV.

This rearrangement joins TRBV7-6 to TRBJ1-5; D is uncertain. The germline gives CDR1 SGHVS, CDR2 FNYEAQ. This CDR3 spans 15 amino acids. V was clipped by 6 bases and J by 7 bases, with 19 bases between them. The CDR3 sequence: CASSPNLDGRQPQHF. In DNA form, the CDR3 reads TGTGCCAGCAGTCCTAATCTAGACGGGAGGCAGCCCCAGCATTTT.

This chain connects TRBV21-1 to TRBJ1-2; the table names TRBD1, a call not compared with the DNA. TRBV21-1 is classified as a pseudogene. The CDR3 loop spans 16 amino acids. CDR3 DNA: TGTGCCAGCAGCAAAGATGGCAGGGGGCCTAACTATGGCTACACCTTC. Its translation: CASSKDGRGPNYGYTF.

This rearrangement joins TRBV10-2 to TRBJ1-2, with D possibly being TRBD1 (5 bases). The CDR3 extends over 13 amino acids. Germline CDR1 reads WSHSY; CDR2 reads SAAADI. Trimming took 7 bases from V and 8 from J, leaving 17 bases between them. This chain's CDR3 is CASTAQWGVGYTF. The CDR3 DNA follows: TGCGCCAGCACTGCCCAGTGGGGGGTCGGCTACACCTTC.

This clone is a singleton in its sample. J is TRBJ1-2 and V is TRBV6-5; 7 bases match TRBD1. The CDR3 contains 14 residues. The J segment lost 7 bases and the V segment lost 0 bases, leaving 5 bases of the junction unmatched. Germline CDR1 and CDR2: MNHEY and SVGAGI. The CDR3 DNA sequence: TGTGCCAGCAGTTACTCGTACAGGGGAGGTGGCTACACCTTC. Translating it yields CASSYSYRGGGYTF.

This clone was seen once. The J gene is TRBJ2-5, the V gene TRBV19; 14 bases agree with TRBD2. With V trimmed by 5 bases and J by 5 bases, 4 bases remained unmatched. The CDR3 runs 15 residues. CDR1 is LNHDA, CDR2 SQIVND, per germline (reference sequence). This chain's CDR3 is CASSLTSGGAETQYF. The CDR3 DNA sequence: TGTGCCAGTAGTCTGACTAGCGGGGGGGCGGAGACCCAGTACTTC.

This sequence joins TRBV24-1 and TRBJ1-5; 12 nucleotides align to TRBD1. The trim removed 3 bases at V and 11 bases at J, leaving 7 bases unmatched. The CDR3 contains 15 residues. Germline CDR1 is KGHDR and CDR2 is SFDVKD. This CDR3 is CATSDTPGQGASQHF. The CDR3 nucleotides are TGTGCCACCAGTGATACACCGGGACAGGGGGCATCCCAGCATTTT.

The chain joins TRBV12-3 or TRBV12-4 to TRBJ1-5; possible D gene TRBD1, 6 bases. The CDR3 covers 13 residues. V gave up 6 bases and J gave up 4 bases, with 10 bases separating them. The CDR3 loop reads CASRKQGNQPQHF. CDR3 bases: TGTGCCAGCAGGAAACAGGGAAATCAGCCCCAGCATTTT.

CDR3 nucleotides: TGTGCCAGCAGTCTCGACAGGTCGTTAGGGAACACTGAAGCTTTCTTT. Its protein is CASSLDRSLGNTEAFF. This chain joins TRBV27 and TRBJ1-1; D may be TRBD1 (6 bases). Trimming removed 5 bases at V and 1 base at J, with 17 bases between. Germline CDR1 MNHEY, CDR2 SMNVEV (reference sequence). The CDR3 extends over 16 amino acids.

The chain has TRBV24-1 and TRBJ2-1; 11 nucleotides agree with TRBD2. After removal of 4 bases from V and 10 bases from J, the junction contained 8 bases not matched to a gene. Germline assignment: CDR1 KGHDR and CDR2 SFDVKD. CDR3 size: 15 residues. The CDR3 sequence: CATSDPGTSGQEQFF. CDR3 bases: TGTGCCACCAGTGACCCCGGGACTAGCGGACAAGAGCAGTTCTTC.